Sequencing of this T cell receptor (beta chain) was carried out in a study of blood T cell repertoires in COVID-19. Study details: There were acute and convalescent COVID-19 samples, and they came from the United States, Italy and Spain.

Libraries were prepared by immunoSEQ multiplex PCR; TCRdb keeps only in-frame clonotypes and omits some of them. The sample carries some 290,000 clones, 81% recorded once. The ends lost 4 bases at V and 4 bases at J; junction bases unmatched: 8. The CDR3 totals 15 residues. CDR1 and CDR2 from the germline V gene are SGHVS and FNYEAQ. The clonotype originates from a woman between 55 and 75 years old with active or convalescent COVID-19. The sequenced sample consisted of peripheral blood. The chain employs TRBV7-6 and TRBJ2-7; 9 bases agree with TRBD1. In DNA, the CDR3 is TGTGCCAGCAGCTCCGGACAGGGGCCCTTTTACGAGCAGTACTTC. Translated, it gives CASSSGQGPFYEQYF.